These T cell receptor beta chains were read from a single sample in a study of identical twins. TCRdb reprocessed the 5' RACE reads with MiXCR, giving one entry per CDR3 protein. The sample includes about 700,000 distinct CDR3 sequences, less than 10% of them seen just once. These data were also filed under a second study, of yellow fever vaccine responses in identical twins.

The material sequenced was PBMCs. These receptors originate from a woman aged 18-30 years in good health. CDR3s include the opening cysteine and the closing phenylalanine or tryptophan. The D gene is left open where the match is weak. Clone sizes are given selectively: once, few, many, or a class where the clone is expanded.

D gene	V gene	J gene	clone size	CDR3 protein	CDR3 DNA
.	TRBV11-2	TRBJ2-1	.	CASSFLVRDIRVNEQFF	TGTGCCAGCAGCTTTTTGGTTCGGGACATACGAGTGAATGAGCAGTTCTTC
TRBD2	TRBV20-1	TRBJ2-5	.	CSARPSLTSAETQYF	TGCAGTGCTAGACCTTCTTTGACTAGCGCAGAGACCCAGTACTTC
.	TRBV4-2	TRBJ2-3	many	CASSQDRGQVPDTQYF	TGTGCCAGCAGCCAAGATAGGGGCCAGGTGCCAGATACGCAGTATTTT
TRBD2	TRBV7-2	TRBJ2-7	.	CASSPQLAGGPREQYF	TGTGCCAGCAGCCCACAACTAGCGGGGGGGCCCAGAGAGCAGTACTTC
.	TRBV28	TRBJ1-3	many	CASSLYRALPDSGNTIYF	TGTGCCAGCAGTTTATACCGGGCGCTTCCCGACTCTGGAAACACCATATATTTT
.	TRBV11-1	TRBJ2-7	.	CASSLRSYSYEQYF	TGTGCCAGCAGCTTACGCTCCTACTCCTACGAGCAGTACTTC
TRBD2	TRBV4-3	TRBJ2-3	.	CASSQATTSGNTDTQYF	TGCGCCAGCAGCCAAGCTACAACTAGCGGGAACACAGATACGCAGTATTTT
TRBD1	TRBV5-6	TRBJ1-1	.	CASSFGQVEAFF	TGTGCCAGCAGCTTTGGACAGGTTGAAGCTTTCTTT
.	TRBV11-2	TRBJ2-1	few	CASSLDRGAGYNEQFF	TGTGCCAGCAGCTTAGATCGGGGGGCCGGTTACAATGAGCAGTTCTTC
.	TRBV20-1	TRBJ1-2	.	CSASKGQGLYGYTF	TGCAGTGCTAGTAAGGGGCAGGGGCTCTATGGCTACACCTTC
TRBD2	TRBV15	TRBJ2-7	few	CATSSGGNSYEQYF	TGTGCCACCAGCTCGGGGGGGAACTCCTACGAGCAGTACTTC
.	TRBV20-1	TRBJ2-2	many	CSAPGVYTGELFF	TGCAGTGCTCCGGGAGTCTACACCGGGGAGCTGTTTTTT
.	TRBV20-1	TRBJ2-1	many	CSARDRGRGYNEQFF	TGCAGTGCTAGAGATCGGGGTCGTGGGTACAATGAGCAGTTCTTC
.	TRBV12-3/TRBV12-4	TRBJ2-7	many	CATAEDRPFEQYF	TGTGCCACCGCAGAGGACAGACCATTCGAGCAGTACTTC
TRBD2	TRBV27	TRBJ2-7	.	CASSLKTSGGYEQYF	TGTGCCAGCAGTTTAAAGACTAGCGGGGGTTACGAGCAGTACTTC
.	TRBV7-2	TRBJ1-1	.	CASSSSFPRQNTEAFF	TGTGCCAGCAGCTCCTCGTTCCCTCGACAGAACACTGAAGCTTTCTTT
.	TRBV7-3	TRBJ2-2	.	CASRPTQGAGRLFF	TGTGCCAGCAGGCCCACTCAAGGGGCAGGGAGACTGTTTTTT
.	TRBV7-9	TRBJ2-1	.	CASSSGIGGREQFF	TGTGCCAGCAGCTCAGGCATCGGGGGCAGGGAGCAGTTCTTC
.	TRBV7-2	TRBJ1-1	few	CASSFRESAYTEAFF	TGTGCCAGCAGCTTTAGGGAGTCTGCCTACACTGAAGCTTTCTTT
TRBD2	TRBV6-5	TRBJ2-3	many	CASSYLTSGTDTQYF	TGTGCCAGCAGTTACTTGACTAGCGGCACAGATACGCAGTATTTT
TRBD1	TRBV27	TRBJ1-5	few	CASSTIMTGVGNQPQHF	TGTGCCAGCAGTACCATTATGACAGGGGTTGGCAATCAGCCCCAGCATTTT
.	TRBV29-1	TRBJ2-4	few	CSYTGIAKNIQYF	TGCAGCTACACGGGGATAGCCAAAAACATTCAGTACTTC
TRBD1	TRBV12-3/TRBV12-4	TRBJ1-5	many	CAVRDSLNQPQHF	TGTGCCGTCCGGGACAGCCTCAATCAGCCCCAGCATTTT
.	TRBV3-1	TRBJ2-3	.	CATSQVVALPSTDTQYF	TGTGCCACCAGCCAAGTTGTGGCTCTACCTAGCACAGATACGCAGTATTTT
.	TRBV15	TRBJ2-5	few	CATRGSETQYF	TGTGCCACCAGAGGGTCCGAGACCCAGTACTTC